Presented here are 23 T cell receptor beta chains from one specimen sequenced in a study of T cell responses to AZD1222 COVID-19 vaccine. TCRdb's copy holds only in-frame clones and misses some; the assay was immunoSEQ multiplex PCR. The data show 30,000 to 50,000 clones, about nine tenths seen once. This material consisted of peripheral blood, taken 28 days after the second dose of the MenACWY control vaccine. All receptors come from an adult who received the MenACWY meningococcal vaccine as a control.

The CDR3 sequence: CASTMGETQYF. The CDR3 nucleotides are TGTGCCAGCACCATGGGAGAGACCCAGTACTTC. The V call is TRBV5-6, the J call TRBJ2-5; D unresolved. The germline V gene encodes CDR1 SGHDT and CDR2 YYEEEE. There are 11 residues in the CDR3. V lost 6 bases to trimming and J lost 4 bases, with 7 bases between them.

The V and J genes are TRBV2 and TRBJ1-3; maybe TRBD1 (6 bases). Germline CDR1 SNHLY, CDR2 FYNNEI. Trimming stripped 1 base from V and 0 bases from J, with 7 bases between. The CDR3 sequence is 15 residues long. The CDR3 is CASSEGTDSGNTIYF. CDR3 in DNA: TGTGCCAGCAGTGAAGGGACAGACTCTGGAAACACCATATATTTT.

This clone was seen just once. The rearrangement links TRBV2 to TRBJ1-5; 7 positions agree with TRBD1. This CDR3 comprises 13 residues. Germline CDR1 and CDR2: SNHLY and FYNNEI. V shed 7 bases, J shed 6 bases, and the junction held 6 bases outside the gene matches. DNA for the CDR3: TGTGCCAGCATCGACAGGGAGAGTCAGCCCCAGCATTTT. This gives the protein CASIDRESQPQHF.

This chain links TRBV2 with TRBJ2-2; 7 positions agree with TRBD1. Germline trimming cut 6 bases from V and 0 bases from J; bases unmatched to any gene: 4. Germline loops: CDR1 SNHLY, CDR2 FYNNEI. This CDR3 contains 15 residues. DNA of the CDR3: TGTGCCAGCAGGCGACAGGGAGCGAACACCGGGGAGCTGTTTTTT. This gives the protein CASRRQGANTGELFF.

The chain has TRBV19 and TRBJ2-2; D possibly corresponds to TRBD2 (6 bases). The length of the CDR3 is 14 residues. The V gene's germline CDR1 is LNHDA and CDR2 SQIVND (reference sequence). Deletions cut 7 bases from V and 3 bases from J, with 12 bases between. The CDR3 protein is CASKIREYTGELFF. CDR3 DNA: TGTGCCAGTAAGATACGGGAGTACACCGGGGAGCTGTTTTTT.

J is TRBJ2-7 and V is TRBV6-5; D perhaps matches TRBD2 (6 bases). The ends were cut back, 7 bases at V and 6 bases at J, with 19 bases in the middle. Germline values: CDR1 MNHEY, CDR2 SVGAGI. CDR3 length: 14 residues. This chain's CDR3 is CASTGDSGIGEQYF. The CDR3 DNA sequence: TGTGCCAGCACTGGGGACTCGGGGATTGGCGAGCAGTACTTC.

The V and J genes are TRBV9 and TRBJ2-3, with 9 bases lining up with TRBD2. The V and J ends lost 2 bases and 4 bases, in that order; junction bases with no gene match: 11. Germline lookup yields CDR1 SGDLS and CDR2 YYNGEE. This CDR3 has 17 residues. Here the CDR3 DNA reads TGTGCCAGCAGCGTTTCTCTAGCGGGACTTAGGGCAGATACGCAGTATTTT. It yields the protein CASSVSLAGLRADTQYF.

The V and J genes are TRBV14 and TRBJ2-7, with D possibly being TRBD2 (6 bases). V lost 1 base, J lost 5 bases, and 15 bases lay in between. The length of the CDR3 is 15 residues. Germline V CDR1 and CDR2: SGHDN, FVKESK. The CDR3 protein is CASSQVAGRIDEQYF. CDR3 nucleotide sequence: TGTGCCAGCAGCCAAGTAGCAGGGAGGATAGACGAGCAGTACTTC. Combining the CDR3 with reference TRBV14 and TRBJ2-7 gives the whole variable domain EAGVTQFPSHSVIEKGQTVTLRCDPISGHDNLYWYRRVMGKEIKFLLHFVKESKQDESGMPNNRFLAERTGGTYSTLKVQPAELEDSGVYFCASSQVAGRIDEQYFGPGTRLTVT.

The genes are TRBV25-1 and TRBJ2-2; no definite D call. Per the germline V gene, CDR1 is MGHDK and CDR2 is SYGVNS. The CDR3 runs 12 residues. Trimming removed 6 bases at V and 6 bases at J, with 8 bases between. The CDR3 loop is CASSSGSGELFF. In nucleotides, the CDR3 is TGTGCCAGCAGCTCGGGTTCCGGGGAGCTGTTTTTT.

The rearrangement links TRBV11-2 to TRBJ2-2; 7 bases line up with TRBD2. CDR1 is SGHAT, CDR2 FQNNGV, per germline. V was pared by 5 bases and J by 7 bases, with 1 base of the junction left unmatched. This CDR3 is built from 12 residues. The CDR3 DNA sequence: TGTGCCAGCAGCGGGGGGGTCGGGGAGCTGTTTTTT. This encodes CASSGGVGELFF.

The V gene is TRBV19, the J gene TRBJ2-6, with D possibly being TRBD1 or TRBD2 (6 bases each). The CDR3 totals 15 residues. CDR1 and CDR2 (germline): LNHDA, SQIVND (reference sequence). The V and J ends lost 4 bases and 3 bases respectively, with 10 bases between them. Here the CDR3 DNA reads TGTGCCAGTAGTAATGGAGGGGGTGGGGCCAACGTCCTGACTTTC. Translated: CASSNGGGGANVLTF.

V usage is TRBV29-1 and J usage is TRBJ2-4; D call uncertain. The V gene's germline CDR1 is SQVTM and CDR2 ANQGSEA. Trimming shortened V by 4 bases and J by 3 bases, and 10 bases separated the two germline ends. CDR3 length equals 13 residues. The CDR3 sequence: CSVAQALKNIQYF. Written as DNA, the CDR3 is TGCAGCGTTGCTCAGGCTCTCAAAAACATTCAGTACTTC. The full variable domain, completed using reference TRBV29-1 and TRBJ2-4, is SAVISQKPSRDICQRGTSLTIQCQVDSQVTMMFWYRQQPGQSLTLIATANQGSEATYESGFVIDKFPISRPNLTFSTLTVSNMSPEDSSIYLCSVAQALKNIQYFGAGTRLSVL.

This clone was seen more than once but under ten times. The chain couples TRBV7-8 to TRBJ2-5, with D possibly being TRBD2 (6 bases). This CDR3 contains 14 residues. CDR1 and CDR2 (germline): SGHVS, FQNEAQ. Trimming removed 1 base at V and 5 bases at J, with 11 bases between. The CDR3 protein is CASSLGRRGETQYF. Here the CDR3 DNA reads TGTGCCAGCAGCTTAGGACGCCGGGGGGAGACCCAGTACTTC.

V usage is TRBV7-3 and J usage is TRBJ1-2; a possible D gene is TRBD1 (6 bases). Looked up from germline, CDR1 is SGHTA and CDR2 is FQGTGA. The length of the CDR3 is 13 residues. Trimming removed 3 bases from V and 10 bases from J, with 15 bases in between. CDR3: CASSLVRGGVYTF. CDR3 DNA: TGTGCCAGCAGCTTGGTCAGGGGTGGAGTCTACACCTTC.

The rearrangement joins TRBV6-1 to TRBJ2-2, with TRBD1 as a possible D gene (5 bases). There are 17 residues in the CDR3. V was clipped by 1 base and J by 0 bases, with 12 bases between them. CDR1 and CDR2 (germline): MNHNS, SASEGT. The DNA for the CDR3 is TGTGCCAGCAGTGAAGTTACCGGCAGGGCGAACACCGGGGAGCTGTTTTTT. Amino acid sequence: CASSEVTGRANTGELFF.

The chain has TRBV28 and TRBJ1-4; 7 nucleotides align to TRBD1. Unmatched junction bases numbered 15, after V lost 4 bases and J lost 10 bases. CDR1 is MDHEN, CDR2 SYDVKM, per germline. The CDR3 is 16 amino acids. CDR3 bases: TGTGCCAGCAGTTCAGCCGGCGGGACAGTCGAGGGAAAACTGTTTTTT. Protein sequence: CASSSAGGTVEGKLFF.

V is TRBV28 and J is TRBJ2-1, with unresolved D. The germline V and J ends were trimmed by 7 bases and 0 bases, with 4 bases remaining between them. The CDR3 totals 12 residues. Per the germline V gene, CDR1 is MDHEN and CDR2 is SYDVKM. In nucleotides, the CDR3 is TGTGCCAGCACCTCCTCCTACAATGAGCAGTTCTTC. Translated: CASTSSYNEQFF.

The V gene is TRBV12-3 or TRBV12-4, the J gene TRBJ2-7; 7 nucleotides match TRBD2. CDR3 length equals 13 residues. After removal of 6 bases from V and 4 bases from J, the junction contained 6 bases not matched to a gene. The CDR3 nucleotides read TGTGCCAGCAGCCTCGAACTAGCGTACGAGCAGTACTTC. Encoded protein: CASSLELAYEQYF.

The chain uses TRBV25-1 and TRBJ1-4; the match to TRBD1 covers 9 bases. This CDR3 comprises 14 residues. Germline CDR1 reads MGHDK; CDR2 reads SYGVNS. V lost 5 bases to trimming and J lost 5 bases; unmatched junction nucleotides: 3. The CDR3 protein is CASSKQGANEKLFF. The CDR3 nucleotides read TGTGCCAGCAGTAAACAGGGGGCGAATGAAAAACTGTTTTTT.

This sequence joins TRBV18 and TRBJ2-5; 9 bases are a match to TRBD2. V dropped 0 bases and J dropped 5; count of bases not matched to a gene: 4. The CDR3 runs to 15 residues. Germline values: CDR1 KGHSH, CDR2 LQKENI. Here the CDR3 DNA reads TGTGCCAGCTCACCACCGGGACTAGCCGTGGAGACCCAGTACTTC. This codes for CASSPPGLAVETQYF.

The CDR3 loop is CASSLSGTSGTDTQYF. For the CDR3, the DNA is TGTGCCAGCAGCTTGTCCGGGACTAGCGGCACAGATACGCAGTATTTT. This chain joins TRBV7-2 and TRBJ2-3, with TRBD2 matching 10 bases. Germline values: CDR1 SGHTA, CDR2 FQGNSA. CDR3 length: 16 amino acids. The V and J ends lost 3 bases and 1 base, in that order; junction bases with no gene match: 4.

CDR3 protein: CASSVDWYTDTQYF. DNA for the CDR3: TGTGCCAGCAGCGTAGACTGGTACACAGATACGCAGTATTTT. J is TRBJ2-3 and V is TRBV7-2; D is uncertain. CDR3 length equals 14 residues. The V and J ends lost 5 bases and 2 bases respectively, with 11 bases between them. The germline CDR1 and CDR2 sequences are SGHTA and FQGNSA. Supplemented by reference TRBV7-2 and TRBJ2-3, the full variable domain reads GAGVSQSPSNKVTEKGKDVELRCDPISGHTALYWYRQSLGQGLEFLIYFQGNSAPDKSGLPSDRFSAERTGGSVSTLTIQRTQQEDSAVYLCASSVDWYTDTQYFGPGTRLTVL.

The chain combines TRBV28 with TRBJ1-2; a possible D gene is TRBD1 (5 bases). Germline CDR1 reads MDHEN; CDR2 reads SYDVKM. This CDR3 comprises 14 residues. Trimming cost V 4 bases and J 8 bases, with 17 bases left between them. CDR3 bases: TGTGCCAGCAGTTCGACTCCGGGGGTCGTCGGCTACACCTTC. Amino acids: CASSSTPGVVGYTF.